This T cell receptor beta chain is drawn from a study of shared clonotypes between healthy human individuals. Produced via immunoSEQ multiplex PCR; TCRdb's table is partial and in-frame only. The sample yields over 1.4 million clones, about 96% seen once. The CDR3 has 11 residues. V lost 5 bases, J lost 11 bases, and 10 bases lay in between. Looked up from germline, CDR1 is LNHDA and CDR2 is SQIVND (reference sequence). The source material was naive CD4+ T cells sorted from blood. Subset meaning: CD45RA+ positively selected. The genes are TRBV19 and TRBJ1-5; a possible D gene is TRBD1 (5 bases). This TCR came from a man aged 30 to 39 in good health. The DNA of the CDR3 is TGTGCCAGTAGTTTCTCAGGGACCCAGCATTTT. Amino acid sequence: CASSFSGTQHF.